Listed below are T cell receptor beta chains from one sample, sequenced in a study of HIV-infected children after antiretroviral therapy interruption. MiXCR, applied by TCRdb to the 3' RACE reads, yields one record per CDR3 protein. The sample contains about 50,000 distinct CDR3 sequences, more than 3.5% of which appear only once. The specimen was CD45RA+ CD4+ T cells from PBMCs, pooled from several time points, collected from a donor given antiretroviral therapy, either interrupted or continuous. The origin of the receptors is a pool of human donors with HIV. The CDR3 runs from the conserved cysteine through the conserved F or W. D genes are given only for firm matches. Only part of the rows carry a size: once, few, many, or a class if the clone is expanded.

TRBJ1-2,TRBV13,many,NA,TGTGCCAGCAGCTTCCGGGGGGAGGACGATGGCTACACCTTC,CASSFRGEDDGYTF
TRBJ1-3,TRBV18,medium-sized,NA,TGTGCCAGCTCACCACCGGTCAGGATCTCCTCTGGAAACACCATATATTTT,CASSPPVRISSGNTIYF
TRBJ2-1,TRBV20-1,many,TRBD2,TGCAGTGCTGCGGATAGCGGGAAATACAATGAGCAGTTCTTC,CSAADSGKYNEQFF
TRBJ2-1,TRBV19,many,TRBD2,TGTGCCAGTAGTACCTTCCCCAGCGGGGGGGCGCATGAGCAGTTCTTC,CASSTFPSGGAHEQFF
TRBJ2-7,TRBV6-2/TRBV6-3,NA,TRBD2,TGTGCCAGCAGTTACGGGAGGGCTGCAGGGCAGTACTTC,CASSYGRAAGQYF
TRBJ1-1,TRBV28,many,NA,TGTGCCAGCACCCAGGCCCCGAACACTGAAGCTTTCTTT,CASTQAPNTEAFF
TRBJ2-7,TRBV12-3/TRBV12-4,few,NA,TGTGCCAGCAGTTTAGTCTACGGGACACCTTTCTACGAGCAGTACTTC,CASSLVYGTPFYEQYF
TRBJ1-3,TRBV15,many,NA,TGTGCCACCAGCAGAGATCCCGGTTCTGGAAACACCATATATTTT,CATSRDPGSGNTIYF
TRBJ2-2,TRBV2,NA,NA,TGTGCCAGCCGACCCGGGACCCACAACACCGGGGAGCTGTTTTTT,CASRPGTHNTGELFF
TRBJ2-7,TRBV3-1,many,NA,TGTGCCAGCAGCCAAGTCCACGAGCAGTACTTC,CASSQVHEQYF